This T cell receptor beta chain originates from a study of blood T cell repertoires in COVID-19. Study at large: Both acute and convalescent COVID-19 samples were obtained from the United States, Italy and Spain. PBMCs, B-cell-depleted T cells, or T cells provided the cDNA or gDNA that made up the material.

As processed by the authors: Scientists estimated how many nucleated cells there were by amplifying reference gene primers. TCRdb keeps only in-frame clones here, not all; method: immunoSEQ multiplex PCR. That table supplies the V and J calls and clone size; D and trimming were determined from the DNA. In the table there are roughly 67,000 clones, roughly 86% of which are singletons. The CDR3 covers 14 residues. J was trimmed by 4 bases and V by 8 bases; bases with no gene match: 10. Germline V gives CDR1 LNHDA, CDR2 SQIVND (reference sequence). The chain couples TRBV19 to TRBJ2-7; TRBD1 aligns across 8 bases. This clonotype was obtained from a man aged 50 to 60 with acute or convalescent COVID-19. Sequencing input: peripheral blood. The CDR3 DNA sequence: TGTGCCAGTTCCCCGGGACAGGCTCCATACGAGCAGTACTTC. Its translation is CASSPGQAPYEQYF.